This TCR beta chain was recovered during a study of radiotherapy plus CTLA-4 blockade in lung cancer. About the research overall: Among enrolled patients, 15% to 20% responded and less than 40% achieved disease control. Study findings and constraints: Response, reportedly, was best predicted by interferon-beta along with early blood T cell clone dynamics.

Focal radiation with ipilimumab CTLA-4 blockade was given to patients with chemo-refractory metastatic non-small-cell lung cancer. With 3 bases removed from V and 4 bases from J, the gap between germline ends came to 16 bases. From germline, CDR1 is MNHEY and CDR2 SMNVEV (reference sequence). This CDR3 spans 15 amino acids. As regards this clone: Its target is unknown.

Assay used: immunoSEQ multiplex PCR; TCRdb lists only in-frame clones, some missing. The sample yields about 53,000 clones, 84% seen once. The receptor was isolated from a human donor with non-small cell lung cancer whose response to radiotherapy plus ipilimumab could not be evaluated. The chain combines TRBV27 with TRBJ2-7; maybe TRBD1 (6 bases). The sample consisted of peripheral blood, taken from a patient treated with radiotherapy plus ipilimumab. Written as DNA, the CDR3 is TGTGCCAGCAGTTTCCGACGACAGGTGGGGTACGAGCAGTACTTC. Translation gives CASSFRRQVGYEQYF.